The sequence of this T cell receptor beta chain was determined in a study of spatial heterogeneity in lung cancer. Study in general: The cohort: approximately 74 early-stage, untreated non-small cell lung cancer patients. Where they were available, follow-up PBMC samples were sequenced, at a median of approximately 2 years after resection.

TCRdb re-called the 5' RACE reads through MiXCR, storing one row per CDR3 protein. The data show approximately 100,000 distinct CDR3 sequences, 15% to 20% seen once. Documented time point: blood at routine non-recurrence follow-up after resection. Whole RNA, which was extracted from tumor, nontumor lung tissue or frozen PBMC, was sequenced without any cell sorting. V gave up 5 bases and J gave up 0 bases, with 10 bases separating them. Germline assignment: CDR1 LNHDA and CDR2 SQIVND (reference sequence). CDR3 length: 15 amino acids. This clonotype was recorded a few times. The genes are TRBV19 and TRBJ1-4; D gene unclear. This TCR was sampled from a male donor with early-stage non-small cell lung cancer. The material was PBMCs, obtained at follow-up. CDR3 in amino acids: CASSLIAATNEKLFF. CDR3 bases: TGTGCCAGTAGTTTGATAGCTGCAACTAATGAAAAACTGTTTTTT.